This entry is about one T cell receptor beta chain. A few counts support this clonotype. No cognate antigen has been identified for it. No base quality values were provided; no much bigger clone lies one nucleotide off. The roughly 38 donors, aged about 6 to 95 years, were systemically healthy Caucasian individuals from Russia. Each donor gave 8 to 10 milliliters of peripheral blood, collected into EDTA-treated Vacutainer tubes. Ficoll-Paque density-gradient centrifugation was used to isolate PBMCs, with at least 6 million per sample. Trizol reagent was used to extract total RNA from PBMCs, with at least 6 micrograms per sample. The percentages of naive CD45RAhigh/CD27high T cells were determined by flow cytometry on a PBMC aliquot from every donor. Library generation was performed with 5' RACE. The instrument given in TCRdb is Illumina HiSeq 2500. A second PCR of roughly 6 to 12 cycles was run with a J-beta primer mix and a sample-barcoded 5' primer. A template-switch 5' adaptor carrying 12 random nucleotides introduced a unique molecular identifier onto each TCR beta cDNA molecule. Each sample yielded at least 2.5 million CDR3-containing paired-end reads. All of the RNA was converted into first-strand cDNA using the Mint cDNA synthesis kit, with a TRBC-specific oligonucleotide serving as the primer. Following uracil-DNA glycosylase treatment, all cDNA underwent a first 18-cycle PCR with the universal primers M1SS and BC2_uni_R. The source study handled its data this way. Normalization of each sample was performed by random selection of 1 million high-quality reads, each carrying a distinct molecular identifier. Reads sharing molecular identifiers were discarded rather than binned into consensus sequences. MiTCR, set to a Q25 quality threshold and the strictest error-elimination algorithm, was used for CDR3 identification, clonotype clustering and error correction. A nonparametric unseen species model using Euler transformation provided a lower-bound estimate of total TCR beta diversity. The raw public reads went through TCRdb reprocessing: fastp at Q25, MiXCR clone calling, in-frame beta chains kept. Each record represents a unique CDR3 protein, reported with the most common genes and DNA among its rows. V and J calls and clone size were set by TCRdb, not the authors. This sample has just under 900,000 distinct CDR3 sequences in its table, and under 35% of those were observed once. Roughly a sixth of the sample rests with the top ten.

Per the germline V gene (reference sequence), MNHEY is the CDR1 and SMNVEV is the CDR2. The junction shows trimming of 6 bases on V and 4 bases on J, plus 17 bases between the germline ends. The CDR3 starts with the cysteine, ends with the phenylalanine, and has 15 residues. Only the CDR3 portion is preserved as DNA: 45 bases, with reading frame beginning at the first base. The sample is drawn from a study of blood T cells in healthy people across ages (dated by TCRdb to about 2015). For the wider study: Template switching captured roughly one uniquely barcoded TCR beta cDNA molecule per two T cells in model experiments. The study measured age-related changes in TCR beta repertoire diversity using deep sequencing normalized with unique cDNA molecular identifiers. The donors were divided into four age groups: young (average around 16 years), middle-aged (approximately 41), aged (roughly 60) and long-lived (around 80). To avoid experimental bias, donors of different ages were spread randomly across the sequencing lanes. Two additional independent replicas of 1 million unique cDNA reads from the same blood draw were analyzed for two donors (one aged 18 to 29 and one aged 80 or older). The paper as a whole reports these results and caveats: Observed TCR beta diversity per million T cells fell roughly linearly with age, and a significant reduction was already apparent by age approximately 40. Compared with the aged group, more naive CD4+ T cells, fewer expanded clones and increased TCR diversity were shown by the long-lived group, suggesting age selection. Because the CMV infection status of the donors was unknown, age-related changes in expanded clonotypes may potentially have been confounded. Conclusive comparison of naive and antigen-experienced compartments was prevented by the profiling of bulk unsorted PBMCs. Total diversity estimates from one million sequenced T cells were considered lower bounds and underestimates. There was a strong correlation between observed TCR beta diversity and the percentage of naive T cells measured by flow cytometry.

Source material: blood. The rearranged chain carries TRBV27 and TRBJ2-3; a tentative D match to TRBD1 spans 6 bases. The source is a woman older than 75 in good health. The DNA sequence follows: TGTGCCAGCAGCCCTACAGGGTCCAGGGCAGATACGCAGTATTTT. It codes for CASSPTGSRADTQYF.